This TCR beta chain was sequenced in a study of shared clonotypes between healthy human individuals. General study results and limits: Against clonotypes common to all four donors, non-shared ones had lower generation probabilities.

Comments on this clone: Its antigen is as yet unknown.

CDR3 length: 14 residues. Per germline, CDR1 MNHEY and CDR2 SMNVEV (reference sequence). V was pared by 4 bases and J by 4 bases, with 5 bases of the junction left unmatched. Per the authors' pipeline: Junction-only immunoSEQ data arrived without quality scores, meaning filtering differed. Profiled with immunoSEQ multiplex PCR; TCRdb holds only in-frame clones, not every one. Clonal size and the V and J genes are those of that table, whereas D and trimming came from the DNA. The sample lists over a million clones, about four fifths occurring once. The chain joins TRBV27 to TRBJ2-7, with 9 bases matching TRBD1. The sample was memory CD4+ T cells from PBMCs. Subset: CD45RA-negative fraction. The TCR comes from a man aged 18 to 30 in good health. Some clones in this sample may be carry-over from other donors' samples. The CDR3 spells CASSYGTGIYEQYF. The CDR3, as DNA: TGTGCCAGCAGTTACGGGACAGGGATATACGAGCAGTACTTC.